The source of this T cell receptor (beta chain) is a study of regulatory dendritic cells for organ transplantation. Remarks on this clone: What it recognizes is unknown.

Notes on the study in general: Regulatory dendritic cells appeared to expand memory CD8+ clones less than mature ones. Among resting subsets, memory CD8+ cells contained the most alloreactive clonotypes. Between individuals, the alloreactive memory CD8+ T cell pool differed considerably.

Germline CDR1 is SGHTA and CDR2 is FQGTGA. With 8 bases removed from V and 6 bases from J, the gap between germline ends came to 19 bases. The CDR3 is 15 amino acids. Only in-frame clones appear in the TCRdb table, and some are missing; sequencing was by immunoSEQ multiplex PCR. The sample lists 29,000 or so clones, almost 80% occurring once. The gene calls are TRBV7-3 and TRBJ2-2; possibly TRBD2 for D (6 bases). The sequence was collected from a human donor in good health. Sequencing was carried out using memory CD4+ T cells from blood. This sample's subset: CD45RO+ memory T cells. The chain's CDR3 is CASRRGNTDAGELFF. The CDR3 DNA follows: TGTGCCAGCCGTCGCGGGAACACCGACGCCGGGGAGCTGTTTTTT.